This T cell receptor beta chain derives from a study of Ad26.COV2.S vaccination and SARS-CoV-2 variants. General study points: Spike-specific responses of CD8+ and CD4+ T cells were reported to display substantial breadth after vaccination.

Specified treatment: 15 to 20 received Ad26.COV2.S at low or high dose, single or two shots; five or six received placebo; per-sample allocation not given. On day 63 after the first injection, vaccine and placebo recipients gave samples. Clones were sequenced by immunoSEQ multiplex PCR, and TCRdb holds only the in-frame ones, with some missing. In the table there are around 300,000 clones, 88% of which are singletons. Germline loops: CDR1 KGHSH, CDR2 LQKENI. The CDR3 is made up of 15 amino acids. The trim removed 5 bases at V and 8 bases at J, leaving 9 bases unmatched. Note on this clone: Its antigen remains unknown.

This sequence joins TRBV18 and TRBJ1-4; 9 bases line up with TRBD1. The specimen comprised peripheral blood, sampled in a trial of Ad26.COV2.S vaccine versus placebo. The sequence was collected from a person between 18 and 60 years old who received the Ad26.COV2.S COVID-19 vaccine or a placebo. The CDR3 DNA sequence: TGTGCCAGCTCAGGACAGGGGAGTAGAGGCGAAAAACTGTTTTTT. It is translated as CASSGQGSRGEKLFF. Full variable domain (rest looked up from reference TRBV18 and TRBJ1-4): NAGVMQNPRHLVRRRGQEARLRCSPMKGHSHVYWYRQLPEEGLKFMVYLQKENIIDESGMPKERFSAEFPKEGPSILRIQQVVRGDSAAYFCASSGQGSRGEKLFFGSGTQLSVL.